The count of the clone carrying this T cell receptor (beta chain) is one. Its antigen is not identified. These data belong to a study of T cell responses to AZD1222 COVID-19 vaccine. Clones were read by immunoSEQ multiplex PCR, and TCRdb kept only the in-frame ones, dropping some. Of about 84,000 clones listed, 80% to 90% were seen once; the top ten hold 8% to 13%. Study-wide points: When two AZD1222 doses had been given, Spike-specific TCR breadth and depth rose.

The sequenced sample was peripheral blood, obtained 28 days after the second AZD1222 dose. This receptor was identified in an adult who received the AZD1222 COVID-19 vaccine.

The CDR3 protein is CASSRTYSGNTIYF. In DNA form, the CDR3 reads TGTGCCAGCAGCCGTACATATTCTGGAAACACCATATATTTT. The chain combines TRBV9 with TRBJ1-3; D is ambiguous. There are 14 residues in the CDR3. CDR1 and CDR2 from the germline V gene are SGDLS and YYNGEE. Between the trimmed V and J ends, which lost 4 bases and 1 base, there was a span of 9 bases.